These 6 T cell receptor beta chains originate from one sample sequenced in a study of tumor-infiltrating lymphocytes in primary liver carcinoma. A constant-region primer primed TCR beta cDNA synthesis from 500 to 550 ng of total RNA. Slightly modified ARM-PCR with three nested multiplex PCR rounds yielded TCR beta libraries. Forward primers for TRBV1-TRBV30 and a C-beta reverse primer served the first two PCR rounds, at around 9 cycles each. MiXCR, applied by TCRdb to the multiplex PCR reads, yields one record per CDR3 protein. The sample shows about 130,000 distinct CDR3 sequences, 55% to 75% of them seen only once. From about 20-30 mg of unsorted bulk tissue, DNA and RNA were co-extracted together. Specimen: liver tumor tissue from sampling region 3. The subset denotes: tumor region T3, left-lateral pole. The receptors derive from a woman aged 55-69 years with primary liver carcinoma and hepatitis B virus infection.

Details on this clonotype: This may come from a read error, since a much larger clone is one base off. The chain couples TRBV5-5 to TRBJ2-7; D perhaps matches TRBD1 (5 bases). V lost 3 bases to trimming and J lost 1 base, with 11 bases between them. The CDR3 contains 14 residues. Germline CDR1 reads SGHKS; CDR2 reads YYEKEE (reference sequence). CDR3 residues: CASSSLTESYEQYF. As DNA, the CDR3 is TGTGCCAGCAGCTCCCTGACAGAGTCCTACGAGCAGTACTTC.

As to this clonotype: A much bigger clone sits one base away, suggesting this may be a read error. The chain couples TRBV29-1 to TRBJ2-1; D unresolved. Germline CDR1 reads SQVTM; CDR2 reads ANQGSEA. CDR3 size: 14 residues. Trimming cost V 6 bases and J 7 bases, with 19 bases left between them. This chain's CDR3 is CSVKKGSWGNEQFF. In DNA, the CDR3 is TGCAGCGTAAAGAAGGGTAGCTGGGGTAATGAGCAGTTCTTC.

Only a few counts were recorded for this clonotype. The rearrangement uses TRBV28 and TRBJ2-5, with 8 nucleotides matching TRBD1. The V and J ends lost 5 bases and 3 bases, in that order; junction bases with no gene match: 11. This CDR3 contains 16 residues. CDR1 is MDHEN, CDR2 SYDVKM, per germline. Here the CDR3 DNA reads TGTGCCAGCAGTGCAACGACAGGGGCGACTGAAGAGACCCAGTACTTC. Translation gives CASSATTGATEETQYF. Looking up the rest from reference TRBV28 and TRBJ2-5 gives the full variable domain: DVKVTQSSRYLVKRTGEKVFLECVQDMDHENMFWYRQDPGLGLRLIYFSYDVKMKEKGDIPEGYSVSREKKERFSLILESASTNQTSMYLCASSATTGATEETQYFGPGTRLLVL.

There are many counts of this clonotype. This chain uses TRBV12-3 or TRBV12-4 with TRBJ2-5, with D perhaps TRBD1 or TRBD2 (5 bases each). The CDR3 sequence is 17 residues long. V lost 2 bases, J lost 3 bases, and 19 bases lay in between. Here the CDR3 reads CASSLMGRGLRKETQYF. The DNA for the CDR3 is TGTGCCAGCAGTTTAATGGGACGAGGGTTACGAAAAGAGACCCAGTACTTC.

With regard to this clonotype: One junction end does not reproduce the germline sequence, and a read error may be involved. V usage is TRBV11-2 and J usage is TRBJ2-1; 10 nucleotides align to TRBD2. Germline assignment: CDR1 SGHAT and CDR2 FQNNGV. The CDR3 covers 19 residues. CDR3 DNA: TGTGCCAGCAGCTCCTCCGGGATTAGCGGGGGGACTTCCTACAATGGGCAGTTCTTC. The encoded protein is CASSSSGISGGTSYNGQFF.

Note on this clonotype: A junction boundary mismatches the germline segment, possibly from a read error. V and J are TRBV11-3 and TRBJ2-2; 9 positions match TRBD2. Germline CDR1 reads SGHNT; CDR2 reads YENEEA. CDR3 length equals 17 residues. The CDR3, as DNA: TGCGCCAACAGCTTAGGCGGGCTAGCGGGAAACACCGGGGAGCTGTTTTTT. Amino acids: CANSLGGLAGNTGELFF.